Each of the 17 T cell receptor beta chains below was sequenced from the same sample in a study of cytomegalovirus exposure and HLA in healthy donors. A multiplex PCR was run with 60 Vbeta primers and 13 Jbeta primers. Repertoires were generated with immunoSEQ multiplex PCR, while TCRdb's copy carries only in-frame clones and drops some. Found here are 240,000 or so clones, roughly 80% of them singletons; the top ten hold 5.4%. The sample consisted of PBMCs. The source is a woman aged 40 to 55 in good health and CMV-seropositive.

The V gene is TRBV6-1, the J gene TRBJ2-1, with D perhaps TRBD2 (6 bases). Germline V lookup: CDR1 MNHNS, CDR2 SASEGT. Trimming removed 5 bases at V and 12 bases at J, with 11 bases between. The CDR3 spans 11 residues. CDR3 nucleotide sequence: TGTGCCAGCAGTCCGGAGGGCGGGCAGTTCTTC. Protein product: CASSPEGGQFF.

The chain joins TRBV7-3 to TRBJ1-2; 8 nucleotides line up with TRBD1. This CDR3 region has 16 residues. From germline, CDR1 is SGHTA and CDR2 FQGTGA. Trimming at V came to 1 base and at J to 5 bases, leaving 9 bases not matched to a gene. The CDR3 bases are TGTGCCAGCAGCTTAAACGCTTACGGACAGGGTTATGGCTACACCTTC. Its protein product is CASSLNAYGQGYGYTF.

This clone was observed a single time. This chain's CDR3 is CASSPSAGGYNEQFF. CDR3 bases: TGTGCCAGCAGCCCCTCTGCCGGGGGCTACAATGAGCAGTTCTTC. The V and J genes are TRBV7-6 and TRBJ2-1, with D possibly matching TRBD2 (6 bases). The germline CDR1 and CDR2 sequences are SGHVS and FNYEAQ. The CDR3 sequence is 15 residues long. Trimming pared 5 bases from V and 3 bases from J, leaving 14 bases between.

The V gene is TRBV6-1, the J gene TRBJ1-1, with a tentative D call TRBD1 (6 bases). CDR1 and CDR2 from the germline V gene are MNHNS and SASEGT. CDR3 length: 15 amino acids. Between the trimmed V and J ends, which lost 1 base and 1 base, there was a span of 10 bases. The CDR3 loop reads CASSEDREWNTEAFF. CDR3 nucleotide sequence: TGTGCCAGCAGTGAAGACAGGGAGTGGAACACTGAAGCTTTCTTT.

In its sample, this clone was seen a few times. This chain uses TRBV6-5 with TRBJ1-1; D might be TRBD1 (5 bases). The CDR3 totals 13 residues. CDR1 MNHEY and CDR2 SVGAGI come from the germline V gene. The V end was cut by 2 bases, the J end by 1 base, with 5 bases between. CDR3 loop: CASSYTGNTEAFF. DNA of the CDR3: TGTGCCAGCAGTTACACAGGGAACACTGAAGCTTTCTTT.

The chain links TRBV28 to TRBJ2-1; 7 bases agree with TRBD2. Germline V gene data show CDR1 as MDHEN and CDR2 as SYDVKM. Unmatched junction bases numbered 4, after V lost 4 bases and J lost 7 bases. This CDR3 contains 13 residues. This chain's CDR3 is CASSSAGINEQFF. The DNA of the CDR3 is TGTGCCAGCAGTTCAGCGGGAATAAATGAGCAGTTCTTC.

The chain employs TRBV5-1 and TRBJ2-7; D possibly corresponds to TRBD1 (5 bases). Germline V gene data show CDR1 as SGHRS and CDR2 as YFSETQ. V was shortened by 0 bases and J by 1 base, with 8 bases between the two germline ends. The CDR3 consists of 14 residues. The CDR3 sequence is CASSLAPGSYEQYF. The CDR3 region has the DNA TGCGCCAGCAGCTTGGCGCCAGGGTCCTACGAGCAGTACTTC. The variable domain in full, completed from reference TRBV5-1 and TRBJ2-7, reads KAGVTQTPRYLIKTRGQQVTLSCSPISGHRSVSWYQQTPGQGLQFLFEYFSETQRNKGNFPGRFSGRQFSNSRSEMNVSTLELGDSALYLCASSLAPGSYEQYFGPGTRLTVT.

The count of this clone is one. CDR3 in amino acids: CATGRGARGYGYTF. CDR3 DNA: TGTGCCACCGGGCGGGGCGCCCGGGGCTATGGCTACACCTTC. V is TRBV6-5 and J is TRBJ1-2, with a possible D match to TRBD1 (5 bases). V was cut by 10 bases and J by 4 bases, with 19 bases left in between. CDR1 is MNHEY, CDR2 SVGAGI, per germline. The CDR3 spans 14 residues.

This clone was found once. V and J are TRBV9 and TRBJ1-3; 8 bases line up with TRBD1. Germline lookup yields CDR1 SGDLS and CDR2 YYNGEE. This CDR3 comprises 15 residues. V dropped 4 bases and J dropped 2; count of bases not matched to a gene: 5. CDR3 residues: CASSPQGGTGNTIYF. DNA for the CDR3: TGTGCCAGCAGCCCACAGGGGGGAACTGGAAACACCATATATTTT.

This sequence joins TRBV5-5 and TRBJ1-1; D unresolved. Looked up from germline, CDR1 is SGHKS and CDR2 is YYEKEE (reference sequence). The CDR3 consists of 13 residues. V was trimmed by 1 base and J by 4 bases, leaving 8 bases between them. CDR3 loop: CASSLLSVTEAFF. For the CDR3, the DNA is TGTGCCAGCAGCTTGCTTTCAGTCACTGAAGCTTTCTTT.

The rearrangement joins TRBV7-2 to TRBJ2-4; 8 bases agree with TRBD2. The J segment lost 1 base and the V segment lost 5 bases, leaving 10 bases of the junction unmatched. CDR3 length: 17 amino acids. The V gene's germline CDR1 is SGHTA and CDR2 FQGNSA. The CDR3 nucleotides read TGTGCCAGCAGCCTTACCCGGGGGGGCCGGGCCAAAAACATTCAGTACTTC. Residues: CASSLTRGGRAKNIQYF.

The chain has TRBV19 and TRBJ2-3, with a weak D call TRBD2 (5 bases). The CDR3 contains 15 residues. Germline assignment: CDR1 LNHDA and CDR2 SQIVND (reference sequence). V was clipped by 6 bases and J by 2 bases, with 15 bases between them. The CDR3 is CASSFGGLSTDTQYF. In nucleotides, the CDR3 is TGTGCCAGTAGCTTCGGCGGGTTGTCCACAGATACGCAGTATTTT.

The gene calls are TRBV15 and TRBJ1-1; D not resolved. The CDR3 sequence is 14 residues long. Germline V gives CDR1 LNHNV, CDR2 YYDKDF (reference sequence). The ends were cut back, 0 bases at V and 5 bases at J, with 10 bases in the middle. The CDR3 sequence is CATSRDAGRTEAFF. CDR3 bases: TGTGCCACCAGCAGAGACGCGGGGAGGACTGAAGCTTTCTTT.

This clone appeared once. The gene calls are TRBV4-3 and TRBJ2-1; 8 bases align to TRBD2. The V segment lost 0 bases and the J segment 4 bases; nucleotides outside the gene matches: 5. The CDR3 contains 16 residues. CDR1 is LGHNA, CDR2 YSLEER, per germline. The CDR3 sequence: CASSQESTSGYNEQFF. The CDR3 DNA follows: TGCGCCAGCAGCCAAGAGTCCACTAGCGGTTACAATGAGCAGTTCTTC.

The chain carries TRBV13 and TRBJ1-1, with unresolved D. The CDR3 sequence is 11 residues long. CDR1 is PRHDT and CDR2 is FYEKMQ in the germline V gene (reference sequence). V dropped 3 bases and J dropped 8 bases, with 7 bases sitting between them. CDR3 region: CASSFQWEAFF. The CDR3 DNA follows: TGTGCCAGCAGCTTTCAGTGGGAAGCTTTCTTT. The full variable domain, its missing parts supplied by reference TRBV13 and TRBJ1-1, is AAGVIQSPRHLIKEKRETATLKCYPIPRHDTVYWYQQGPGQDPQFLISFYEKMQSDKGSIPDRFSAQQFSDYHSELNMSSLELGDSALYFCASSFQWEAFFGQGTRLTVV.

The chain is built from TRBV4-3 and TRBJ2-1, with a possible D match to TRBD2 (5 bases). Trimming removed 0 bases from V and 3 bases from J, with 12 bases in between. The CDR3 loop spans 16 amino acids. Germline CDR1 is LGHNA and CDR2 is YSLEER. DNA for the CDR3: TGCGCCAGCAGCCAAGAAGTAAGCGGATTCTACAATGAGCAGTTCTTC. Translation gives CASSQEVSGFYNEQFF.

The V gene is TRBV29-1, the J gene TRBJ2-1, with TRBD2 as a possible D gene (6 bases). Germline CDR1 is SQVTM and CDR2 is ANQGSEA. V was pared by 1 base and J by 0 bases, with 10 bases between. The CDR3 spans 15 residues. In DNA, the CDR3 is TGCAGCGTTGAAGGGGCGGAGGGCTCCTACAATGAGCAGTTCTTC. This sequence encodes CSVEGAEGSYNEQFF.